This entry lists 26 T cell receptor beta chains sequenced from one sample in a study of T-cell memory formation after mild COVID-19. One entry per CDR3 protein, called by TCRdb with MiXCR from the 5' RACE reads. The sample lists 450,000 to 650,000 distinct CDR3 sequences; about a sixth were seen once. The sequencing input was PBMCs or a T cell subset sorted from them (not recorded which). The receptors come from an adult woman who had mild COVID-19 (a few samples of this study predate the infection). Cell type and time point are not known.

The chain is built from TRBV20-1 and TRBJ2-7; 10 nucleotides match TRBD1. V lost 3 bases and J lost 4; bases outside the gene matches: 9. The germline V gene has CDR1 DFQATT and CDR2 SNEGSKA (reference sequence). The CDR3 runs 15 residues. In nucleotides, the CDR3 is TGCAGTGCTAGGTCCGAGGACAGGGGGTTGTACGAGCAGTACTTC. It encodes CSARSEDRGLYEQYF.

The CDR3 bases are TGTGCCATCAGTGAGGGGACAGGCTACTCCTACAATGAGCAGTTCTTC. Residues: CAISEGTGYSYNEQFF. This chain uses TRBV10-3 with TRBJ2-1; 8 bases map to TRBD1. The germline V gene has CDR1 ENHRY and CDR2 SYGVKD. This CDR3 is built from 16 residues. V lost 2 bases to trimming and J lost 0 bases; unmatched junction nucleotides: 3.

V and J are TRBV7-2 and TRBJ1-4; TRBD1 is a possible D gene (5 bases). Looked up from germline, CDR1 is SGHTA and CDR2 is FQGNSA. This CDR3 contains 13 residues. Trimming pared 8 bases from V and 6 bases from J, leaving 13 bases between. The CDR3 DNA sequence: TGTGCCAGCGCCCGTGGGGCGGATGAAAAACTGTTTTTT. The encoded protein is CASARGADEKLFF.

The V and J genes are TRBV6-5 and TRBJ2-7, with TRBD1 matching 12 bases. The ends lost 6 bases at V and 4 bases at J; junction bases unmatched: 7. The CDR3 loop spans 15 amino acids. CDR1 and CDR2 (germline): MNHEY, SVGAGI. CDR3 nucleotides: TGTGCCAGCAGCCCTGGGACAGGGGGCGCTTACGAGCAGTACTTC. It codes for CASSPGTGGAYEQYF.

About this clonotype: The junction departs from germline at one end; a sequencing error may be responsible. V and J are TRBV7-7 and TRBJ2-5, with 9 bases identical to TRBD2. Germline-derived CDR1 and CDR2 are SSHAT and FNYEAQ (reference sequence). The CDR3 is 17 amino acids. The CDR3 nucleotides read TGTGCTAGCAGCTTAGCAGCCAGAGTGACTAGCGGAGAGACCCAGTACTTC. Amino acid sequence: CASSLAARVTSGETQYF.

The rearrangement joins TRBV7-8 to TRBJ1-2; unclear D gene. CDR1 SGHVS and CDR2 FQNEAQ come from the germline V gene. The CDR3 is 17 amino acids. V gave up 2 bases and J gave up 4 bases, with 20 bases separating them. The CDR3 region is CASSLKPRHSLGYGYTF. CDR3 DNA: TGTGCCAGCAGCTTAAAACCTCGGCACTCTCTTGGCTATGGCTACACCTTC.

V usage is TRBV2 and J usage is TRBJ1-2; TRBD1 matches 7 bases. The CDR3 is 15 amino acids. Germline V gene sequence: CDR1 SNHLY, CDR2 FYNNEI. The J segment lost 13 bases and the V segment lost 2 bases, leaving 16 bases of the junction unmatched. The CDR3 is CASSERQGPEFVRTF. DNA for the CDR3: TGTGCCAGCAGTGAAAGACAGGGACCCGAGTTCGTGCGCACCTTC.

The chain carries TRBV5-1 and TRBJ2-7; D is perhaps TRBD2 (6 bases). Germline CDR1 reads SGHRS; CDR2 reads YFSETQ. The V and J ends lost 4 bases and 5 bases respectively, with 13 bases between them. CDR3 length: 13 residues. CDR3 sequence: CASSPRGLDEQYF. Here the CDR3 DNA reads TGCGCCAGCAGCCCGAGGGGACTCGACGAGCAGTACTTC.

This clonotype was detected a few times. The chain has TRBV6-6 and TRBJ1-5; no definite D call. The germline V gene encodes CDR1 MNHNY and CDR2 SVGAGI (reference sequence). Between the trimmed V and J ends, which lost 0 bases and 5 bases, there was a span of 8 bases. The CDR3 is 14 amino acids. The CDR3 region is CASSYSVGYQPQHF. The CDR3 coding sequence is TGTGCCAGCAGTTACTCAGTCGGCTATCAGCCCCAGCATTTT.

This clonotype was detected a few times. V is TRBV7-2 and J is TRBJ2-3; 7 nucleotides line up with TRBD2. Germline V gene data show CDR1 as SGHTA and CDR2 as FQGNSA. Trimming cost V 8 bases and J 2 bases; bases outside gene matches: 7. This CDR3 is 14 amino acids long. The CDR3 spells CASGPRGVTDTQYF. The CDR3 DNA reads as TGTGCCAGCGGCCCACGGGGGGTCACAGATACGCAGTATTTT.

The V call is TRBV29-1, the J call TRBJ2-4; D is undetermined. The germline V and J ends were trimmed by 5 bases and 8 bases, with 13 bases remaining between them. Per germline, CDR1 SQVTM and CDR2 ANQGSEA. CDR3 length: 12 amino acids. The CDR3 here is CSVRTPAHIQYF. The CDR3 nucleotides read TGCAGCGTTCGGACCCCAGCGCACATTCAGTACTTC.

This clonotype has a handful of counts. The chain combines TRBV25-1 with TRBJ2-7; 12 nucleotides line up with TRBD2. The germline V gene encodes CDR1 MGHDK and CDR2 SYGVNS. V lost 3 bases and J lost 6; bases outside the gene matches: 18. The CDR3 is made up of 19 amino acids. The CDR3 protein is CASSESHTALAGGPIEQYF. CDR3 bases: TGTGCCAGCAGTGAGTCTCACACCGCTCTAGCGGGGGGGCCGATCGAGCAGTACTTC.

This clonotype showed up just a few times. J is TRBJ2-7 and V is TRBV20-1; 8 bases are a match to TRBD1. Unmatched junction bases numbered 4, after V lost 3 bases and J lost 3 bases. Germline CDR1 reads DFQATT; CDR2 reads SNEGSKA (reference sequence). CDR3 length: 13 residues. CDR3 coding DNA: TGCAGTGCTAGCAACGGACAGGGCTACGAGCAGTACTTC. This encodes CSASNGQGYEQYF.

This clonotype was seen a few times. The CDR3 region is CAIQGGRSYNEQFF. The CDR3 nucleotides read TGTGCCATCCAGGGCGGGAGGTCCTACAATGAGCAGTTCTTC. V gene TRBV10-3 combines with J gene TRBJ2-1; 8 bases are shared with TRBD2. Germline CDR1 is ENHRY and CDR2 is SYGVKD. V was clipped by 8 bases and J by 1 base; unmatched bases: 4. The CDR3 covers 14 residues.

This clonotype was seen a few times. V is TRBV5-6 and J is TRBJ1-1; TRBD1 matches 9 bases. Germline V lookup: CDR1 SGHDT, CDR2 YYEEEE. The CDR3 has 16 amino acids. V dropped 4 bases and J dropped 1; count of bases not matched to a gene: 8. CDR3 sequence reads: CASSLGGTGQNTEAFF. DNA of the CDR3: TGTGCCAGCAGCCTGGGGGGGACAGGGCAGAACACTGAAGCTTTCTTT.

This clonotype appeared a few times. The chain has TRBV12-3 or TRBV12-4 and TRBJ1-2, with unresolved D. With 5 bases removed from V and 3 bases from J, the gap between germline ends came to 10 bases. The CDR3 has 13 residues. For the CDR3, the DNA is TGTGCCAGCAGTCTTTACAGCCACTATGGCTACACCTTC. Translation gives CASSLYSHYGYTF.

The chain employs TRBV4-1 and TRBJ2-1; TRBD1 matches at 8 bases. The CDR3 loop spans 18 amino acids. V shed 1 base, J shed 1 base, and the junction held 9 bases outside the gene matches. CDR1 is MGHRA, CDR2 YSYEKL, per germline. CDR3 sequence (DNA): TGCGCCAGCAGCCAAGTTCAGGGGGCGCTTGAGTCCTACAATGAGCAGTTCTTC. It encodes CASSQVQGALESYNEQFF.

The V call is TRBV3-1, the J call TRBJ2-1; TRBD2 aligns across 7 bases. The CDR3 is 16 residues long. Germline V gives CDR1 LGHDT, CDR2 YNNKEL (reference sequence). V lost 0 bases, J lost 9 bases, and 11 bases stayed unmatched. The CDR3 protein is CASSQDVTSIWGEQFF. DNA of the CDR3: TGTGCCAGCAGCCAAGATGTGACTAGCATCTGGGGTGAGCAGTTCTTC.

This clonotype occurred a few times. The J gene is TRBJ2-1, the V gene TRBV7-9; D is unresolved. V was pared by 4 bases and J by 9 bases, with 13 bases between. Germline V lookup: CDR1 SEHNR, CDR2 FQNEAQ (reference sequence). The CDR3 spans 13 residues. This chain's CDR3 is CASSSITPGEQFF. DNA of the CDR3: TGTGCCAGCAGCTCCATTACGCCGGGTGAGCAGTTCTTC.

In this sample, this clonotype turned up a few times. The V call is TRBV9, the J call TRBJ2-3, with TRBD2 matching over 8 bases. V lost 3 bases, J lost 4 bases, and 7 bases stayed unmatched. From germline, CDR1 is SGDLS and CDR2 YYNGEE. The CDR3 length is 15 residues. The CDR3 nucleotides read TGTGCCAGCAGCGGGGCGGGGGGTAGCGCAGATACGCAGTATTTT. As protein: CASSGAGGSADTQYF.

In this sample, this clonotype turned up a few times. CDR3: CASNPQPGQGSGEQFF. The CDR3 DNA sequence: TGTGCCAGCAACCCACAACCGGGACAGGGATCGGGGGAGCAGTTCTTC. The J gene is TRBJ2-1, the V gene TRBV12-3 or TRBV12-4; 9 positions agree with TRBD1. Trimming cost V 7 bases and J 10 bases; bases outside gene matches: 17. The CDR3 sequence is 16 residues long.

The V and J genes are TRBV12-3 or TRBV12-4 and TRBJ2-7; no firm D call. V lost 3 bases and J lost 7, with 16 bases in between. This CDR3 contains 14 residues. CDR3 region: CASSLLSALGEQYF. The CDR3 DNA reads TGTGCCAGCAGTTTGCTTTCCGCCCTTGGGGAGCAGTACTTC.

The V gene is TRBV19, the J gene TRBJ2-2; the D is unclear. The CDR3 is made up of 13 amino acids. CDR1 is LNHDA and CDR2 is SQIVND in the germline V gene (reference sequence). Trimming took off 3 bases at V and 3 bases at J, with 5 bases between the two ends. CDR3 sequence: CASSMGYTGELFF. The CDR3, as DNA: TGTGCCAGTAGTATGGGGTACACCGGGGAGCTGTTTTTT.

Only a few counts were recorded for this clonotype. The chain uses TRBV6-5 and TRBJ1-2; 11 bases agree with TRBD1. The CDR3 spans 14 residues. Unmatched junction bases numbered 6, after V lost 4 bases and J lost 8 bases. Germline V CDR1 and CDR2: MNHEY, SVGAGI. This chain's CDR3 is CASSSDRGRRGYTF. CDR3 sequence (DNA): TGTGCCAGCAGTTCGGACAGGGGGCGCAGGGGCTACACCTTC.

This clonotype was seen only a few times. The chain joins TRBV20-1 to TRBJ2-3, with D possibly being TRBD2 (5 bases). The CDR3 covers 14 residues. Trimming removed 3 bases at V and 4 bases at J, with 14 bases between. The germline V gene has CDR1 DFQATT and CDR2 SNEGSKA (reference sequence). The CDR3 sequence: CSARPSGKADTQYF. CDR3 nucleotides: TGCAGTGCTAGGCCCAGCGGAAAGGCAGATACGCAGTATTTT.

This clonotype was counted at least ten times. The chain couples TRBV12-3 or TRBV12-4 to TRBJ2-1; D may be TRBD1 (5 bases). The V end was cut by 5 bases, the J end by 6 bases, with 11 bases between. This CDR3 has 13 residues. Here the CDR3 reads CASSRGGGNEQFF. The CDR3 nucleotides are TGTGCCAGCAGTAGGGGTGGTGGCAATGAGCAGTTCTTC.